Listed below are T cell receptor beta chains from one sample, sequenced in a study of blood T cell repertoires in COVID-19. Repertoires were generated with immunoSEQ multiplex PCR, while TCRdb's copy carries only in-frame clones and drops some. This table has hundreds of thousands of clones, around 90% appearing once. Sequencing input: PBMCs or T cells enriched from blood (not recorded which). The receptors were sampled from a woman aged 18-35 years who had recovered from COVID-19. CDR3s include the opening cysteine and the closing phenylalanine or tryptophan. Fields, in order: J gene, clone size, D gene, V gene, CDR3 DNA, CDR3 protein. A D gene is named only where the DNA matches it firmly. Some rows have no size entry. The others give once, few or many, or a class for an expanded clone.

TRBJ2-7,.,.,TRBV4-2,TGTGCCAGCAGCCCCAGAGGACAGAGTACCTACGAGCAGTACTTC,CASSPRGQSTYEQYF
TRBJ1-5,few,.,TRBV27,TGTGCCAGCAGTTTTGACGGAGACTATCAGCCCCAGCATTTT,CASSFDGDYQPQHF
TRBJ2-1,.,TRBD2,TRBV14,TGTGCCAGCAGCCAGGGAATAGCGGGGTATCAGTTCTTC,CASSQGIAGYQFF
TRBJ1-1,medium-sized,.,TRBV2,TGTGCCAGCAGTGGGGTCAGGGGTCAGACCATGAACACTGAAGCTTTCTTT,CASSGVRGQTMNTEAFF
TRBJ1-1,.,TRBD1,TRBV11-2,TGTGCCAGCAGCCCGTATGTATCTGACAGGGGTCGGGCTTTCTTT,CASSPYVSDRGRAFF
TRBJ1-1,.,.,TRBV7-2,TGTGCCAGCAGCTCCGAAGTGGGCCACACTGAAGCTTTCTTT,CASSSEVGHTEAFF
TRBJ2-3,once,TRBD2,TRBV6-6,TGTGCCAGCAGTCGACTAGCGGGGGGGCACGCAGATACGCAGTATTTT,CASSRLAGGHADTQYF
TRBJ1-1,.,.,TRBV30,TGTGCCTGGAGTGTTTTGGAGGAAGCTTTCTTT,CAWSVLEEAFF
TRBJ1-6,.,TRBD1,TRBV19,TGTGCCAGTAGTATCGGCCCCGGGACAGGGTATTCACCCCTCCACTTT,CASSIGPGTGYSPLHF
TRBJ2-3,.,.,TRBV18,TGTGCCAGCTCACCGGGGCACAGCACAGATACGCAGTATTTT,CASSPGHSTDTQYF
TRBJ1-4,.,.,TRBV15,TGTGCCACCAGCAGACTAGGATACAGGGAGGGGGAAAAACTGTTTTTT,CATSRLGYREGEKLFF
TRBJ2-2,.,.,TRBV7-2,TGTGCCAGCAGCCTACCGGGGACCGGGGAGCTGTTTTTT,CASSLPGTGELFF
TRBJ1-1,.,.,TRBV6-1,TGTGCCAGCAGTGAAAAAGGCAGGGGATGGACTTTCTTT,CASSEKGRGWTFF
TRBJ1-5,.,TRBD1,TRBV27,TGTGCCAGCAGCCTTACCCCCCCGGACAGGCTCGCTAATCAGCCCCAGCATTTT,CASSLTPPDRLANQPQHF
TRBJ2-7,.,.,TRBV7-3,TGTGCCAGCAGCTTACGGGGTTCCTACGAGCAGTACTTC,CASSLRGSYEQYF
TRBJ2-7,.,TRBD1,TRBV2,TGTGCCAGCGGGTTCTTCGGACAGGTCGAGCAGTACTTC,CASGFFGQVEQYF
TRBJ2-7,.,TRBD2,TRBV7-8,TGTGCCAGCAGCGACCTGGGACTACGTCAGTCGAAGCAGTACTTC,CASSDLGLRQSKQYF
TRBJ2-2,.,.,TRBV5-4,TGTGCCAGCAGCTTGGGTCAGGGACAGAACACCGGGGAGCTGTTTTTT,CASSLGQGQNTGELFF
TRBJ2-1,.,TRBD1,TRBV5-1,TGCGCCAGCAGCCCCCAGGGGGACAATGAGCAGTTCTTC,CASSPQGDNEQFF
TRBJ1-1,.,TRBD1,TRBV11-2,TGTGCCAGCAGCTTAGGGACAGGGAGAACTGAAGCTTTCTTT,CASSLGTGRTEAFF
TRBJ1-4,.,.,TRBV4-2,TGTGCCAGCAGCCAAGACAGACTCCCAACTAATGAAAAACTGTTTTTT,CASSQDRLPTNEKLFF
TRBJ2-7,.,TRBD1,TRBV28,TGTGCCAGCAGCGCCAATCCGGACAGGGTTCCCTACGAGCAGTACTTC,CASSANPDRVPYEQYF
TRBJ1-5,.,.,TRBV7-9,TGTGCCAGCAGCTTAGTCGGTAGCAATCAGCCCCAGCATTTT,CASSLVGSNQPQHF
TRBJ1-4,.,.,TRBV28,TGTGCCAGCCGGATTAGGGACAAGGGGCTTTATGGAGAAAAACTGTTTTTT,CASRIRDKGLYGEKLFF
TRBJ1-5,.,.,TRBV12-3/TRBV12-4,TGTGCCAGCAGTTTGGCCAGGGCCCAGCCCCAGCATTTT,CASSLARAQPQHF
TRBJ1-4,.,TRBD1,TRBV28,TGTGCCAGCAGTGGAAGGACAGGGGGGATTGAAAAACTGTTTTTT,CASSGRTGGIEKLFF
TRBJ2-3,.,.,TRBV28,TGTGCCAGCAGTTTGGAACTAGCCGTAGATACGCAGTATTTT,CASSLELAVDTQYF
TRBJ1-1,.,TRBD1,TRBV19,TGTGCCAGTAGACAGTATACGGGACAGGGGACTGAAGCTTTCTTT,CASRQYTGQGTEAFF
TRBJ2-1,.,.,TRBV2,TGTGCCAGCATCGGCGGAGGGACCGAGTTCTTC,CASIGGGTEFF
TRBJ1-1,once,.,TRBV7-6,TGTGCCAGCAGCTTAAACGGGAAGACTATGAACACTGAAGCTTTCTTT,CASSLNGKTMNTEAFF
TRBJ2-7,few,TRBD1,TRBV7-2,TGTGCCAGTCAACTGGGGACAGGGGTGGGAGAGCAGTACTTC,CASQLGTGVGEQYF
TRBJ1-2,.,TRBD1,TRBV28,TGTGCCAGCAATCAGGACGGGACAGGGGCCTCCCACTATGGCTACACCTTC,CASNQDGTGASHYGYTF
TRBJ1-1,few,.,TRBV25-1,TGTGCCAGCAGTGAATGGGGAGGAATGAACACTGAAGCTTTCTTT,CASSEWGGMNTEAFF
TRBJ1-5,.,.,TRBV27,TGTGCCAGCAGTCCATCTCGGCGGAGCAATCAGCCCCAGCATTTT,CASSPSRRSNQPQHF
TRBJ2-3,.,.,TRBV7-9,TGTGCCAGCAGCTACCCTCATCCGCGGGATACGCAGTATTTT,CASSYPHPRDTQYF
TRBJ2-7,.,TRBD1,TRBV7-2,TGTGCCAGCAGCCCCAGGGGACAGGAGTCCTACGAGCAGTACTTC,CASSPRGQESYEQYF
TRBJ2-1,.,.,TRBV13,TGTGCCAGCAGCCGCGCACCTGATCGTTACAATGAGCAGTTCTTC,CASSRAPDRYNEQFF
TRBJ2-2,.,TRBD1,TRBV28,TGTGCCAGCAGTTCACAGGGGCGGGAGCTGTTTTTT,CASSSQGRELFF
TRBJ1-2,.,.,TRBV2,TGTGCCAGCCCCCGCCTGGGGCGCACCTATGGCTACACCTTC,CASPRLGRTYGYTF
TRBJ2-7,.,.,TRBV18,TGTGCCAGCTCACCGGCGGGATCCACCTACGAGCAGTACTTC,CASSPAGSTYEQYF
TRBJ1-2,.,.,TRBV2,TGTGCCAGCAGTGAAAGAATGCAGGGTCTTTACTATGGCTACACCTTC,CASSERMQGLYYGYTF
TRBJ2-1,.,TRBD1,TRBV5-6,TGTGCCAGCAGCTTCGTGGACAGGGGGAATGAGCAGTTCTTC,CASSFVDRGNEQFF
TRBJ2-2,.,.,TRBV11-2,TGTGCCAGCAGCTTGAACAGGGTGAACACCGGGGAGCTGTTTTTT,CASSLNRVNTGELFF
TRBJ2-2,.,.,TRBV27,TGTGCCAGCAGGGAGTACACCGGGGAGCTGTTTTTT,CASREYTGELFF
TRBJ1-6,.,.,TRBV6-2/TRBV6-3,TGTGCCAGCAGCCCTTTGTGGGGGCAGACCAATTCACCCCTCCACTTT,CASSPLWGQTNSPLHF
TRBJ2-7,.,.,TRBV2,TGTGCCAGCAGTCTTTCGGGAGAAGATTCCTACGAGCAGTACTTC,CASSLSGEDSYEQYF
TRBJ2-1,.,TRBD2,TRBV14,TGTGCCAGCAGCCCGCCCCGACTAGCGGGGGGTATAAATGAGCAGTTCTTC,CASSPPRLAGGINEQFF
TRBJ1-1,.,.,TRBV19,TGTGCCAGTAGTATATCCCCAGGGTACACTGAAGCTTTCTTT,CASSISPGYTEAFF
TRBJ1-1,.,.,TRBV5-5,TGTGCCAGCAGCTTCCGCGGGGGAGACACTGAAGCTTTCTTT,CASSFRGGDTEAFF
TRBJ2-1,.,.,TRBV6-6,TGTGCCAGCAGTTACAGCGGTCTCAGGGGCAATGAGCAGTTCTTC,CASSYSGLRGNEQFF
TRBJ2-1,.,TRBD2,TRBV6-2/TRBV6-3,TGTGCCAGCAGTACAGCTAGCGGGAGACAGTACAATGAGCAGTTCTTC,CASSTASGRQYNEQFF
TRBJ2-2,.,TRBD1,TRBV24-1,TGTGCCACCAGTGATTTGGACAGGGGAACCGGGGAGCTGTTTTTT,CATSDLDRGTGELFF
TRBJ1-4,.,.,TRBV21-1,TGTGCCAGCAGCACGTTAGGAGCCCGGGACACGGAAATTGCAACTAATGAAAAACTGTTTTTT,CASSTLGARDTEIATNEKLFF
TRBJ2-7,.,.,TRBV2,TGTGCCAGCAGTGCGTACGGGTTCGAGCAGTACTTC,CASSAYGFEQYF
TRBJ2-3,.,.,TRBV11-3,TGTGCCAGCAGCTTCGGTGGTCAAAGAGATACGCAGTATTTT,CASSFGGQRDTQYF
TRBJ1-1,.,.,TRBV28,TGTGCCAGCAGTTTCGACAGGACTTACACTGAAGCTTTCTTT,CASSFDRTYTEAFF
TRBJ2-2,.,.,TRBV27,TGTGCCAGCAGTTTTTGGCGGGGAGGTGTCGGGGAGCTGTTTTTT,CASSFWRGGVGELFF